This T cell receptor (beta chain) was recorded in a study of identifying expanded T cells in peripheral blood. V lost 7 bases, J lost 0 bases, and 15 bases lay in between. This CDR3 is 15 amino acids long. In germline, CDR1 is MDHEN, CDR2 SYDVKM. Collection occurred without any documented infections or immune events in donors. TCRdb keeps only in-frame clones here, not all; method: immunoSEQ multiplex PCR. The sample comprises about 100,000 clones, roughly 89% of which are singletons, and 17% rests with the top ten. A word on this clone: The antigen is not known.

Study-level findings and limits: Over about two and four weeks, about 15 and 18 clones changed, versus approximately 1.2 between replicates. Variance in clone template counts between approximately two-week samples significantly increased with total template count across all healthy donors.

This chain links TRBV28 with TRBJ1-1; D unresolved. Source material: blood. The sequence came from a person between 18 and 75 years old in good health. CDR3 in amino acids: CASTSPGRLNTEAFF. The DNA of the CDR3 is TGTGCCAGCACCTCCCCAGGACGGTTGAACACTGAAGCTTTCTTT.